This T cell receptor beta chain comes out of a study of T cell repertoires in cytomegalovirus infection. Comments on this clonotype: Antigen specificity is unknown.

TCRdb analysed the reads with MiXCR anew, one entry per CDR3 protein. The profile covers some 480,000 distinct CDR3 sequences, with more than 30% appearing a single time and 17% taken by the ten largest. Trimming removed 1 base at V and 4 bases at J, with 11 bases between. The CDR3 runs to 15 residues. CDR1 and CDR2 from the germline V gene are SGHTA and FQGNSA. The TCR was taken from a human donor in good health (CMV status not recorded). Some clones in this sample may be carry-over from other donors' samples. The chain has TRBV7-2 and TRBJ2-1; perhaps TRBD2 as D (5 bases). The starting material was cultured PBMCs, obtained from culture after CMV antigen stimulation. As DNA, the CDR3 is TGTGCCAGCAGCTTAGACCCGGGAAGGTACAATGAGCAGTTCTTC. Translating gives CASSLDPGRYNEQFF.